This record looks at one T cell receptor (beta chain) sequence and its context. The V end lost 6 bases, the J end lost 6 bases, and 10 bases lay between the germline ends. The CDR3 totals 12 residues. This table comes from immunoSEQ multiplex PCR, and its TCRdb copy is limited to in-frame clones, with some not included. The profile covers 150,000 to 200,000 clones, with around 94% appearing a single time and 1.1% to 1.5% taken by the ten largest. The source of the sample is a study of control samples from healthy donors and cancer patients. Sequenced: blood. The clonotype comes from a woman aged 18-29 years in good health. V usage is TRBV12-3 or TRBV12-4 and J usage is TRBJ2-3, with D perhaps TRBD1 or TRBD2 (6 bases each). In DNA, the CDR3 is TGTGCCAGCAGCCCGGGGGCGGATACGCAGTATTTT. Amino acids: CASSPGADTQYF.